The sequence of this TCR beta chain was determined in a study of spatial heterogeneity in lung cancer. Study background: TCR and UMI combinations that were unique each appeared, on average, more than ten times in raw reads.

This clonotype has more than one count but fewer than ten. No antigen is known for it. Documented time point: sample taken at primary tumor resection. Sequencing covered unsorted whole RNA taken from tumor, nontumor lung or frozen PBMC. Samples were donated by 72 untreated early-stage non-small cell lung cancer patients. Study observations and caveats: More often at tumor resection than at routine follow-up, ubiquitous expanded tumor TCRs were detected in the blood.

Unique molecular identifiers tagged every individual TCR cDNA molecule. A single record per CDR3 protein comes from TCRdb applying MiXCR to the 5' RACE reads. The data contain some 38,000 distinct CDR3 sequences, 6.5% to 9.5% of them seen just once; the ten biggest clones take up roughly 28%. This CDR3 has 15 amino acids. Germline CDR1 is SGHNT and CDR2 is YYREEE (reference sequence). V was trimmed by 3 bases and J by 2 bases, leaving 12 bases between them. Sequencing was performed on PBMCs, taken at surgery. The receptor was isolated from a male donor with early-stage non-small cell lung cancer. The chain combines TRBV5-4 with TRBJ2-1; the D is unclear. CDR3 sequence reads: CASSSPGKAYNEQFF. The CDR3 nucleotides read TGTGCCAGCAGCTCTCCGGGCAAAGCCTACAATGAGCAGTTCTTC. The full variable domain, completed using reference TRBV5-4 and TRBJ2-1, is ETGVTQSPTHLIKTRGQQVTLRCSSQSGHNTVSWYQQALGQGPQFIFQYYREEENGRGNFPPRFSGLQFPNYSSELNVNALELDDSALYLCASSSPGKAYNEQFFGPGTRLTVL.